A single sample is the source of the 14 T cell receptor beta chains below, sequenced in a study of T cell responses to AZD1222 COVID-19 vaccine. Produced via immunoSEQ multiplex PCR; TCRdb's table is partial and in-frame only. There are approximately 150,000 clones in the sample; approximately 90% occur only once, and around 1.7% lies in the top ten. The specimen was peripheral blood, collected 28 days after the second AZD1222 dose. The origin of the receptors is an adult who received the AZD1222 COVID-19 vaccine.

This chain connects TRBV18 to TRBJ2-1; D gene ambiguous. The CDR3 length is 16 residues. Trimming cost V 3 bases and J 6 bases, with 18 bases left between them. Germline lookup yields CDR1 KGHSH and CDR2 LQKENI. CDR3 DNA sequence: TGTGCCAGCTCACCTTACGCAAGAGATAAATTCAATGAGCAGTTCTTC. It encodes CASSPYARDKFNEQFF.

The rearrangement uses TRBV2 and TRBJ1-1; D gene ambiguous. The CDR3 runs 18 residues. V was clipped by 0 bases and J by 2 bases, with 19 bases between them. From germline, CDR1 is SNHLY and CDR2 FYNNEI. In DNA form, the CDR3 reads TGTGCCAGCAGTGAAGCGCTTCGAGGGTACGGAAGAAACACTGAAGCTTTCTTT. Translated: CASSEALRGYGRNTEAFF.

J is TRBJ1-1 and V is TRBV7-6, with 7 bases matching TRBD1. From germline, CDR1 is SGHVS and CDR2 FNYEAQ. V was pared by 0 bases and J by 1 base, with 2 bases of the junction left unmatched. This CDR3 has 15 amino acids. CDR3 residues: CASSLAGQRNTEAFF. The DNA of the CDR3 is TGTGCCAGCAGCTTAGCGGGACAGAGGAACACTGAAGCTTTCTTT. Complete variable domain (other parts from reference TRBV7-6 and TRBJ1-1): GAGVSQSPRYKVTKRGQDVALRCDPISGHVSLYWYRQALGQGPEFLTYFNYEAQQDKSGLPNDRFSAERPEGSISTLTIQRTEQRDSAMYRCASSLAGQRNTEAFFGQGTRLTVV.

The CDR3: CASSSTNSPGELFF. CDR3 coding DNA: TGTGCCAGCAGTTCGACGAACTCGCCCGGGGAGCTGTTTTTT. The J gene is TRBJ2-2, the V gene TRBV6-2 or TRBV6-3; no reliable D call. The germline V gene has CDR1 MNHEY and CDR2 SVGEGT. The CDR3 is 14 amino acids. The V end lost 4 bases, the J end lost 6 bases, and 12 bases lay between the germline ends.

This chain connects TRBV27 to TRBJ2-3, with 9 positions matching TRBD2. The length of the CDR3 is 14 residues. V lost 6 bases and J lost 5; bases outside the gene matches: 6. In germline, CDR1 is MNHEY, CDR2 SMNVEV (reference sequence). The CDR3 nucleotides read TGTGCCAGCAGCAATAGCGGGAGTGTAGATACGCAGTATTTT. Protein sequence: CASSNSGSVDTQYF.

The V call is TRBV14, the J call TRBJ2-7; 7 bases fit TRBD2. V gave up 1 base and J gave up 3 bases; unmatched junction bases: 6. The germline CDR1 and CDR2 sequences are SGHDN and FVKESK. This CDR3 has 15 amino acids. CDR3: CASSQVTSFFYEQYF. DNA of the CDR3: TGTGCCAGCAGCCAAGTGACTAGCTTCTTCTACGAGCAGTACTTC.

The chain links TRBV28 to TRBJ2-3; D not resolved. Per the germline V gene, CDR1 is MDHEN and CDR2 is SYDVKM. Trimming left V 2 bases short and J 9 bases short, with 18 bases between. The CDR3 has 15 residues. The CDR3 loop is CASSLEEVQIHTQYF. The CDR3 bases are TGTGCCAGCAGTTTAGAGGAAGTACAGATACACACGCAGTATTTT.

V and J are TRBV4-2 and TRBJ2-1, with D perhaps given as TRBD1 or TRBD2 (6 bases each). The CDR3 runs 14 residues. CDR1 is LGHNA, CDR2 YNFKEQ, per germline. With 0 bases removed from V and 5 bases from J, the gap between germline ends came to 8 bases. CDR3 DNA: TGTGCCAGCAGCCAAGAGGAGGGGGACAATGAGCAGTTCTTC. This encodes CASSQEEGDNEQFF.

The chain joins TRBV9 to TRBJ2-1; 7 bases agree with TRBD1. CDR3 length: 18 residues. CDR1 is SGDLS and CDR2 is YYNGEE in the germline V gene. J lost 0 bases, V lost 1 base, and 10 bases had no gene match. CDR3 in amino acids: CASSVLPGGRSSYNEQFF. The CDR3 DNA reads as TGTGCCAGCAGCGTACTCCCAGGGGGACGGAGCTCCTACAATGAGCAGTTCTTC.

This sequence joins TRBV7-9 and TRBJ2-1, with 7 bases fitting TRBD2. The CDR3 length is 15 residues. J gave up 5 bases and V 5 bases, and 9 bases lay outside the gene matches. In germline, CDR1 is SEHNR, CDR2 FQNEAQ (reference sequence). As DNA, the CDR3 is TGTGCCAGCAGCCCTCCAGCTAGCGGTCACAATGAGCAGTTCTTC. It translates to CASSPPASGHNEQFF.

The chain is built from TRBV7-3 and TRBJ1-3; the D is unclear. V lost 3 bases and J lost 4, with 16 bases in between. Germline CDR1 SGHTA, CDR2 FQGTGA. This CDR3 region has 16 residues. CDR3: CASSLGPPTGGNTIYF. Here the CDR3 DNA reads TGTGCCAGCAGCTTGGGTCCCCCCACGGGGGGAAACACCATATATTTT. Filled out from reference TRBV7-3 and TRBJ1-3, the complete variable domain reads GAGVSQTPSNKVTEKGKYVELRCDPISGHTALYWYRQSLGQGPEFLIYFQGTGAADDSGLPNDRFFAVRPEGSVSTLKIQRTERGDSAVYLCASSLGPPTGGNTIYFGEGSWLTVV.

The V call is TRBV5-1, the J call TRBJ2-5; possibly TRBD1 for D (5 bases). V lost 6 bases and J 1 base, leaving 13 bases between the germline ends. The CDR3 spans 14 residues. The germline V gene has CDR1 SGHRS and CDR2 YFSETQ. This CDR3 is CASKGQMGQETQYF. The CDR3, as DNA: TGCGCCAGCAAGGGGCAGATGGGCCAAGAGACCCAGTACTTC.

As to this clone: At one boundary the junction diverges from the germline segment, which might be a read error. V and J are TRBV4-3 and TRBJ2-3; perhaps TRBD2 as D (6 bases). CDR1 is LGHNA, CDR2 YSLEER, per germline. The CDR3 has 14 residues. The CDR3 coding sequence is TGCGCCAGTAGCCCGGGGGTTTATACAGATACGCAGTATTTT. It codes for CASSPGVYTDTQYF.

This clone is a singleton in its sample. This sequence joins TRBV6-5 and TRBJ2-1; 8 bases fit TRBD2. Trimming took 6 bases from V and 8 from J; bases not matched to a gene: 9. CDR3 length equals 14 residues. Looked up from germline, CDR1 is MNHEY and CDR2 is SVGAGI. The CDR3 nucleotides are TGTGCCAGCAGGAGGGAGCGGGAGTTGTATGAGCAGTTCTTC. It encodes CASRRERELYEQFF.